The rows below give T cell receptor beta chains drawn from one sample of a study of blood T cell repertoires in COVID-19. Sequenced by immunoSEQ multiplex PCR; TCRdb stores in-frame clones only, minus some. Here the sample spans 59,000 or so clones, approximately 91% being singletons. The sample comprised peripheral blood. These receptors all stem from a human donor in a cohort sampled during active COVID-19. CDR3s include the opening cysteine and the closing phenylalanine or tryptophan. D genes are given only for firm matches. Not all rows give a size; the values are once, few, many and, for expanded clones, a class.

clone size: few; CDR3 length: 16; J gene: TRBJ2-7; V gene: TRBV10-2; D gene: TRBD2; CDR3 DNA: TGCGCCAGCAGTGCCCCCGGGACTAGCGGGACCTACGAGCAGTACTTC; CDR3 protein: CASSAPGTSGTYEQYF
clone size: NA; CDR3 length: 13; J gene: TRBJ2-1; V gene: TRBV7-3; D gene: NA; CDR3 DNA: TGTGCCAGCAGCTTACGCCCGGTGGATGAGCAGTTCTTC; CDR3 protein: CASSLRPVDEQFF
clone size: NA; CDR3 length: 13; J gene: TRBJ1-6; V gene: TRBV2; D gene: TRBD1; CDR3 DNA: TGTGCCAGCAGTTGGGACAGGACTTCACCCCTCCACTTT; CDR3 protein: CASSWDRTSPLHF
clone size: NA; CDR3 length: 15; J gene: TRBJ1-2; V gene: TRBV6-5; D gene: TRBD1; CDR3 DNA: TGTGCCAGCAGTACCCAAACCAGGGGGAACTATGGCTACACCTTC; CDR3 protein: CASSTQTRGNYGYTF
clone size: NA; CDR3 length: 16; J gene: TRBJ2-7; V gene: TRBV18; D gene: NA; CDR3 DNA: TGTGCCAGCTCACGGGATCAGCGGCCCGACTCCTACGAGCAGTACTTC; CDR3 protein: CASSRDQRPDSYEQYF
clone size: NA; CDR3 length: 16; J gene: TRBJ2-6; V gene: TRBV19; D gene: NA; CDR3 DNA: TGTGCCAGTAGTACCGGTGAGAGGGCTGGGGCCAACGTCCTGACTTTC; CDR3 protein: CASSTGERAGANVLTF
clone size: NA; CDR3 length: 15; J gene: TRBJ2-1; V gene: TRBV28; D gene: NA; CDR3 DNA: TGTGCCAGCAGTTTCAGGGGAAGCTCCTACAATGAGCAGTTCTTC; CDR3 protein: CASSFRGSSYNEQFF
clone size: NA; CDR3 length: 16; J gene: TRBJ1-2; V gene: TRBV28; D gene: TRBD1; CDR3 DNA: TGTGCCAGCAGTTTAGGCAGACAGGGCGGCCCACGGGGCTACACCTTC; CDR3 protein: CASSLGRQGGPRGYTF
clone size: NA; CDR3 length: 15; J gene: TRBJ2-2; V gene: TRBV15; D gene: NA; CDR3 DNA: TGTGCCACCAGCAGAGTGACAGGAGGCACCGGGGAGCTGTTTTTT; CDR3 protein: CATSRVTGGTGELFF
clone size: NA; CDR3 length: 13; J gene: TRBJ1-2; V gene: TRBV11-2; D gene: TRBD1; CDR3 DNA: TGTGCCAGCAGCCCGGGACAGAACTATGGCTACACCTTC; CDR3 protein: CASSPGQNYGYTF
clone size: NA; CDR3 length: 12; J gene: TRBJ1-6; V gene: TRBV27; D gene: NA; CDR3 DNA: TGTGCCAGCAGTTTAGTTCAGTCCTCCCTCCACTTT; CDR3 protein: CASSLVQSSLHF
clone size: NA; CDR3 length: 14; J gene: TRBJ2-7; V gene: TRBV7-2; D gene: TRBD1; CDR3 DNA: TGTGCCAGCAGCTTAGCCGGGACAGTCTACGAGCAGTACTTC; CDR3 protein: CASSLAGTVYEQYF
clone size: NA; CDR3 length: 15; J gene: TRBJ2-2; V gene: TRBV28; D gene: TRBD2; CDR3 DNA: TGTGCCAGCAGAACACTAGCGGGATACACCGGGGAGCTGTTTTTT; CDR3 protein: CASRTLAGYTGELFF
clone size: NA; CDR3 length: 17; J gene: TRBJ2-5; V gene: TRBV6-2/TRBV6-3; D gene: TRBD2; CDR3 DNA: TGTGCCAGCAGTTACGGGACTAGCGGGAGGCCGGGAGAGACCCAGTACTTC; CDR3 protein: CASSYGTSGRPGETQYF
clone size: NA; CDR3 length: 16; J gene: TRBJ2-7; V gene: TRBV7-2; D gene: TRBD1; CDR3 DNA: TGTGCCAGCAGCCCCAGGGACAGGGGAAGTTCCTACGAGCAGTACTTC; CDR3 protein: CASSPRDRGSSYEQYF
clone size: NA; CDR3 length: 16; J gene: TRBJ2-3; V gene: TRBV4-1; D gene: TRBD1; CDR3 DNA: TGCGCCAGCAGCCAGGAAGGGACAGGGGGGGAGAATACGCAGTATTTT; CDR3 protein: CASSQEGTGGENTQYF
clone size: NA; CDR3 length: 17; J gene: TRBJ2-1; V gene: TRBV3-1/TRBV3-2; D gene: TRBD2; CDR3 DNA: TGTGCCAGCAGCCTCGGACTAGCGGGAGCAGGCTACAATGAGCAGTTCTTC; CDR3 protein: CASSLGLAGAGYNEQFF
clone size: NA; CDR3 length: 14; J gene: TRBJ2-3; V gene: TRBV5-1; D gene: TRBD2; CDR3 DNA: TGCGCCAGCAGCTTGGATCCTAGCGGAGATACGCAGTATTTT; CDR3 protein: CASSLDPSGDTQYF
clone size: NA; CDR3 length: 13; J gene: TRBJ1-2; V gene: TRBV4-2; D gene: TRBD1; CDR3 DNA: TGTGCCAGCAGCCGCGGGACAGGAGATGGCTACACCTTC; CDR3 protein: CASSRGTGDGYTF
clone size: NA; CDR3 length: 14; J gene: TRBJ2-7; V gene: TRBV15; D gene: NA; CDR3 DNA: TGTGCCACCAGCAGAGATCAGGGCCCCTACGAGCAGTACTTC; CDR3 protein: CATSRDQGPYEQYF
clone size: NA; CDR3 length: 15; J gene: TRBJ1-1; V gene: TRBV4-2; D gene: NA; CDR3 DNA: TGTGCCAGCAGCCAAGACTTCAGGCAGAACACTGAAGCTTTCTTT; CDR3 protein: CASSQDFRQNTEAFF
clone size: NA; CDR3 length: 11; J gene: TRBJ2-7; V gene: TRBV29-1; D gene: NA; CDR3 DNA: TGCAGCGTTGCCCAGGGCCACGAGCAGTACTTC; CDR3 protein: CSVAQGHEQYF
clone size: NA; CDR3 length: 12; J gene: TRBJ2-2; V gene: TRBV28; D gene: NA; CDR3 DNA: TGTGCCAGCGACAGAACTACCGGGGAGCTGTTTTTT; CDR3 protein: CASDRTTGELFF
clone size: NA; CDR3 length: 15; J gene: TRBJ1-4; V gene: TRBV18; D gene: NA; CDR3 DNA: TGTGCCAGCTCTCCGCCTATGCAGGGTAATGAAAAACTGTTTTTT; CDR3 protein: CASSPPMQGNEKLFF
clone size: NA; CDR3 length: 17; J gene: TRBJ2-1; V gene: TRBV28; D gene: TRBD2; CDR3 DNA: TGTGCCAGCAGTATCCTTATACAGGCGGGAGTCAGCAATGAGCAGTTCTTC; CDR3 protein: CASSILIQAGVSNEQFF
clone size: NA; CDR3 length: 13; J gene: TRBJ2-1; V gene: TRBV11-2; D gene: TRBD1; CDR3 DNA: TGTGCCAGCAGCTCGGGACAGCGCAATGAGCAGTTCTTC; CDR3 protein: CASSSGQRNEQFF
clone size: NA; CDR3 length: 14; J gene: TRBJ2-7; V gene: TRBV6-5; D gene: NA; CDR3 DNA: TGTGCCAGCAGTTATTCTTACGGGAACTACGAGCAGTACTTC; CDR3 protein: CASSYSYGNYEQYF
clone size: NA; CDR3 length: 11; J gene: TRBJ2-7; V gene: TRBV6-6; D gene: NA; CDR3 DNA: TGTGCCAGCAAACGCGACTACGAGCAGTACTTC; CDR3 protein: CASKRDYEQYF
clone size: NA; CDR3 length: 15; J gene: TRBJ2-3; V gene: TRBV19; D gene: TRBD2; CDR3 DNA: TGTGCCAGTAGTACGCCAGCGGGAGGGGCAGATACGCAGTATTTT; CDR3 protein: CASSTPAGGADTQYF
clone size: NA; CDR3 length: 16; J gene: TRBJ1-6; V gene: TRBV9; D gene: NA; CDR3 DNA: TGTGCCAGCAGCCTCCAACCCGGGGGGCGGGATTCACCCCTCCACTTT; CDR3 protein: CASSLQPGGRDSPLHF
clone size: NA; CDR3 length: 14; J gene: TRBJ1-2; V gene: TRBV5-5; D gene: NA; CDR3 DNA: TGTGCCAGCAGCTTGAGCAGGGTTGGCTATGGCTACACCTTC; CDR3 protein: CASSLSRVGYGYTF
clone size: NA; CDR3 length: 15; J gene: TRBJ1-1; V gene: TRBV28; D gene: TRBD1; CDR3 DNA: TGTGCCAGCAGTGCCCGCAGGGGGCTTACCACTGAAGCTTTCTTT; CDR3 protein: CASSARRGLTTEAFF
clone size: NA; CDR3 length: 15; J gene: TRBJ2-3; V gene: TRBV28; D gene: TRBD2; CDR3 DNA: TGTGCCAGCAGTTCCAGCGGGAGAAGCACAGATACGCAGTATTTT; CDR3 protein: CASSSSGRSTDTQYF
clone size: NA; CDR3 length: 14; J gene: TRBJ2-3; V gene: TRBV11-3; D gene: NA; CDR3 DNA: TGTGCCAGCAGCTTAGGGAGCAGCACAGATACGCAGTATTTT; CDR3 protein: CASSLGSSTDTQYF
clone size: NA; CDR3 length: 15; J gene: TRBJ1-5; V gene: TRBV12-5; D gene: NA; CDR3 DNA: TGTGCTAGTGGCCTGCCGGGACAAAGCAATCAGCCCCAGCATTTT; CDR3 protein: CASGLPGQSNQPQHF
clone size: NA; CDR3 length: 14; J gene: TRBJ2-7; V gene: TRBV18; D gene: TRBD1; CDR3 DNA: TGTGCCAGCTCCCCGGGACAGGGAGCCTACGAGCAGTACTTC; CDR3 protein: CASSPGQGAYEQYF
clone size: NA; CDR3 length: 14; J gene: TRBJ2-7; V gene: TRBV10-3; D gene: TRBD1; CDR3 DNA: TGTGCCATCAGTGAGCGACAGGGGGGGAACGAGCAGTACTTC; CDR3 protein: CAISERQGGNEQYF
clone size: NA; CDR3 length: 15; J gene: TRBJ2-1; V gene: TRBV7-2; D gene: TRBD2; CDR3 DNA: TGTGCCAGCAGCACGACCGGGACTAGCAATTCGGAGCAGTTCTTC; CDR3 protein: CASSTTGTSNSEQFF
clone size: NA; CDR3 length: 14; J gene: TRBJ2-7; V gene: TRBV5-1; D gene: TRBD2; CDR3 DNA: TGCGCCAGCAGTGGGGCGGGAGCCCTCTACGAGCAGTACTTC; CDR3 protein: CASSGAGALYEQYF
clone size: NA; CDR3 length: 13; J gene: TRBJ2-3; V gene: TRBV25-1; D gene: NA; CDR3 DNA: TGTGCCAGCAGTGGCGGGACGGCAGATACGCAGTATTTT; CDR3 protein: CASSGGTADTQYF
clone size: NA; CDR3 length: 17; J gene: TRBJ2-7; V gene: TRBV4-1; D gene: NA; CDR3 DNA: TGCGCCAGCAGCCAAGAAGGACGGACGGGGAACTACCACGAGCAGTACTTC; CDR3 protein: CASSQEGRTGNYHEQYF
clone size: NA; CDR3 length: 15; J gene: TRBJ2-7; V gene: TRBV13; D gene: NA; CDR3 DNA: TGTGCCAGCAGCTTGATGACAGGCGCGTCCTACGAGCAGTACTTC; CDR3 protein: CASSLMTGASYEQYF